This T cell receptor (beta chain) comes out of a study of CD8 T cells in ankylosing spondylitis. Findings and caveats of the study: Within peripheral blood, clones linked to disease were CD8+ and relatively rare. Some motif variants had been reported before (in reactive arthritis synovial fluid and blood). Ankylosing spondylitis blood seemed to carry a telltale TCR beta motif made of several highly homologous variants.

V dropped 5 bases and J dropped 3 bases, with 18 bases sitting between them. This CDR3 is built from 16 residues. Germline lookup yields CDR1 SGHTA and CDR2 FQGTGA. A quantitative 5'-RACE method, one with molecular barcodes, was used to make TCR beta libraries. Each CDR3 protein is one row after TCRdb ran MiXCR on the 5' RACE reads. Of approximately 520,000 distinct CDR3 sequences in the sample, roughly 5.3% were seen once. This clonotype was seen ten or more times. Its antigen is not known. Sequencing was done on a sample of blood, either unsorted or a sorted T cell fraction (not recorded which). The sequence was collected from a male donor with ankylosing spondylitis. V gene TRBV7-3 combines with J gene TRBJ2-3; possibly TRBD1 for D (6 bases). The DNA of the CDR3 is TGTGCCAGCAGCCAAGGGGGATATAAGTCGACAGATACGCAGTATTTT. Protein sequence: CASSQGGYKSTDTQYF.